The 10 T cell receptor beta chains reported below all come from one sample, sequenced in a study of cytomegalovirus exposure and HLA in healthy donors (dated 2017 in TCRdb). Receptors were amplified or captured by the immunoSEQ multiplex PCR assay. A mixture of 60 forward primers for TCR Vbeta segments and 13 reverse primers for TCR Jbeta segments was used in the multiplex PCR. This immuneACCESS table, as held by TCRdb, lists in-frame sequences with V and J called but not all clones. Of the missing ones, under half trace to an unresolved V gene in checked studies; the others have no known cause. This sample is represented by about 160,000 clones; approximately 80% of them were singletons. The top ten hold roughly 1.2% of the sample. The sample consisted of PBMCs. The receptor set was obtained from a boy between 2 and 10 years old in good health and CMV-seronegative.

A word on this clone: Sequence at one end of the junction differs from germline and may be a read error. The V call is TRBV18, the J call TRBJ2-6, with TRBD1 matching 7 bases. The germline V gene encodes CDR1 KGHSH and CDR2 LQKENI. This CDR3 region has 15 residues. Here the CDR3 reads CASSPQGSGANVLTF. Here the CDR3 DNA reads TGTGCCAGCTCCCCACAGGGGTCCGGGGCCAACGTCCTGACTTTC. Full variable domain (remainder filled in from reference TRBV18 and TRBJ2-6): NAGVMQNPRHLVRRRGQEARLRCSPMKGHSHVYWYRQLPEEGLKFMVYLQKENIIDESGMPKERFSAEFPKEGPSILRIQQVVRGDSAAYFCASSPQGSGANVLTFGAGSRLTVL.

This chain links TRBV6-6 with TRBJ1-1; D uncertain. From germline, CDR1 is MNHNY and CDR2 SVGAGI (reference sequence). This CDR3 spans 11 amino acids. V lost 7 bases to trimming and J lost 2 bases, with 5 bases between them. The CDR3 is CASTGNTEAFF. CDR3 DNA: TGTGCCAGCACGGGAAACACTGAAGCTTTCTTT.

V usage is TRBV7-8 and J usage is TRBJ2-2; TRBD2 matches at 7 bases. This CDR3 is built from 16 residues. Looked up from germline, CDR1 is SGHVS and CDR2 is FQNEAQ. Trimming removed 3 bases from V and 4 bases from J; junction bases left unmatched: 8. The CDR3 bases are TGTGCCAGCAGCTTTTGGAGCGGGAAGGTCACCGGGGAGCTGTTTTTT. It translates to CASSFWSGKVTGELFF.

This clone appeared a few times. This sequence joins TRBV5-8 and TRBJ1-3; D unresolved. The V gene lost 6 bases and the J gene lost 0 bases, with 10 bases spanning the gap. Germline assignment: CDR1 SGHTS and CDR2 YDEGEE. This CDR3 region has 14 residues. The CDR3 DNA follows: TGTGCCAGCAACTATATCAGCTCTGGAAACACCATATATTTT. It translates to CASNYISSGNTIYF. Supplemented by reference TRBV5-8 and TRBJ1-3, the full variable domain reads EAGVTQSPTHLIKTRGQQATLRCSPISGHTSVYWYQQALGLGLQFLLWYDEGEERNRGNFPPRFSGRQFPNYSSELNVNALELEDSALYLCASNYISSGNTIYFGEGSWLTVV.

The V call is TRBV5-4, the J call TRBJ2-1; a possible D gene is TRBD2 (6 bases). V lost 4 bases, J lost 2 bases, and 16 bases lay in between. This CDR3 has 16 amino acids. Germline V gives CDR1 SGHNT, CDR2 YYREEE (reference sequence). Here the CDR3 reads CASSQKTGLPYNEQFF. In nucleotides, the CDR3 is TGTGCCAGCAGCCAAAAAACGGGACTTCCCTACAATGAGCAGTTCTTC.

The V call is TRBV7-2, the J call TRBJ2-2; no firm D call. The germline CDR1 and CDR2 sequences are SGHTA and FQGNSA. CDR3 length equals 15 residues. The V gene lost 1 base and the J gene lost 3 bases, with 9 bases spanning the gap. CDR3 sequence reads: CASSLDGRYTGELFF. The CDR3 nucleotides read TGTGCCAGCAGCTTAGATGGCAGGTACACCGGGGAGCTGTTTTTT. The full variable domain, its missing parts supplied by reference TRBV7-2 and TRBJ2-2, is GAGVSQSPSNKVTEKGKDVELRCDPISGHTALYWYRQSLGQGLEFLIYFQGNSAPDKSGLPSDRFSAERTGGSVSTLTIQRTQQEDSAVYLCASSLDGRYTGELFFGEGSRLTVL.

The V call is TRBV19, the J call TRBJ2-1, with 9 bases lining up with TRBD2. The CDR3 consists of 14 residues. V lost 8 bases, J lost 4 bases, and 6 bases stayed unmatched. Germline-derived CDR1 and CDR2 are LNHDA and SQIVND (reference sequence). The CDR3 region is CASAREGRYNEQFF. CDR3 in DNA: TGTGCCAGTGCGCGGGAGGGCCGTTACAATGAGCAGTTCTTC.

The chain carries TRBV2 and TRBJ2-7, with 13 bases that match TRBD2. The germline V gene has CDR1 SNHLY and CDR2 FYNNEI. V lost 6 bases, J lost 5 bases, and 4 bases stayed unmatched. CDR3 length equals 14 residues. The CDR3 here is CASRGLAGANEQYF. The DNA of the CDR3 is TGTGCCAGCAGAGGACTAGCGGGAGCAAACGAGCAGTACTTC.

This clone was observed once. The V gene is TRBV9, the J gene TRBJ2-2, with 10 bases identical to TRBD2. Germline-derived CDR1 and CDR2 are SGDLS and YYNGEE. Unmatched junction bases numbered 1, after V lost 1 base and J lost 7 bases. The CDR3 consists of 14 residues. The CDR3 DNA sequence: TGTGCCAGCAGCGTAAGGACTAGCGGCGGGGAGCTGTTTTTT. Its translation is CASSVRTSGGELFF.

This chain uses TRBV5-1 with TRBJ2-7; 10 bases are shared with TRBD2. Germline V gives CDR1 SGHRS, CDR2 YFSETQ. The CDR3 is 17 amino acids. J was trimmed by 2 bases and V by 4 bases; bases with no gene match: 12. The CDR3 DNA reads TGCGCCAGCAGCCCCGCGGGACTAGCGTTGTATACCTACGAGCAGTACTTC. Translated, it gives CASSPAGLALYTYEQYF.